These 26 T cell receptor beta chains came from one sample sequenced in a study of T cells in Graves' hyperthyroidism and ophthalmopathy. Amplification of TCR beta CDR3 regions used RNA as the template. HTBI primers were employed in a first-round RT-PCR of the TCR CDR3. TCRdb processed the multiplex PCR reads anew with MiXCR; each CDR3 protein has one entry. The table has 500,000 to 750,000 distinct CDR3 sequences, around 46% seen once; the top ten hold about 7.8%. The sequenced sample consisted of peripheral blood or thyroid tissue (not recorded which). These receptors all stem from a woman aged 18-29 years with Graves' hyperthyroidism.

This clonotype was picked up a small number of times. The chain links TRBV7-8 to TRBJ1-5; no firm D call. Germline V gene lookup returns CDR1 SGHVS and CDR2 FQNEAQ. The V end lost 5 bases, the J end lost 4 bases, and 12 bases lay between the germline ends. The CDR3 has 14 amino acids. CDR3 in amino acids: CASSLVRENQPQHF. The DNA for the CDR3 is TGTGCCAGCAGCCTTGTGAGGGAAAATCAGCCCCAGCATTTT. Drawing the rest from reference TRBV7-8 and TRBJ1-5, the complete variable domain is GAGVSQSPRYKVAKRGQDVALRCDPISGHVSLFWYQQALGQGPEFLTYFQNEAQLDKSGLPSDRFFAERPEGSVSTLKIQRTQQEDSAVYLCASSLVRENQPQHFGDGTRLSIL.

In this sample, this clonotype turned up many times. The chain combines TRBV5-6 with TRBJ2-7; 13 bases agree with TRBD2. Germline values: CDR1 SGHDT, CDR2 YYEEEE. V lost 0 bases, J lost 6 bases, and 3 bases stayed unmatched. The length of the CDR3 is 15 residues. The CDR3 region is CASSLGTSGRREQYF. The CDR3 nucleotides are TGTGCCAGCAGCTTGGGGACTAGCGGGAGACGCGAGCAGTACTTC.

This chain links TRBV29-1 with TRBJ1-3, with D unclear. This CDR3 comprises 14 residues. Per the germline V gene, CDR1 is SQVTM and CDR2 is ANQGSEA. With 1 base removed from V and 8 bases from J, the gap between germline ends came to 15 bases. The CDR3 sequence: CSVEGPAEGDTIYF. In DNA, the CDR3 is TGCAGCGTTGAAGGGCCAGCGGAGGGTGACACCATATATTTT.

The rearrangement joins TRBV10-3 to TRBJ1-1; weak D call: TRBD1 (6 bases). The V gene's germline CDR1 is ENHRY and CDR2 SYGVKD. The CDR3 is made up of 13 amino acids. Trimming stripped 10 bases from V and 1 base from J, with 13 bases between. In DNA form, the CDR3 reads TGTGCCACCAGACGACAGGCGAACACTGAAGCTTTCTTT. Translation gives CATRRQANTEAFF.

The table lists this clonotype with a few counts. The chain recombines TRBV24-1 with TRBJ2-3; 10 positions agree with TRBD2. The germline CDR1 and CDR2 sequences are KGHDR and SFDVKD. The length of the CDR3 is 16 residues. J was trimmed by 4 bases and V by 4 bases; bases with no gene match: 7. The CDR3 sequence is CATSEVVAGGADTQYF. The CDR3 DNA reads as TGTGCCACCAGTGAAGTAGTAGCGGGAGGTGCAGATACGCAGTATTTT.

This clonotype was observed many times. The V call is TRBV6-6, the J call TRBJ1-1; D gene unclear. The CDR3 is 15 amino acids. Germline lookup yields CDR1 MNHNY and CDR2 SVGAGI (reference sequence). V lost 3 bases and J lost 4, with 15 bases in between. The CDR3 nucleotides read TGTGCCAGCAGTTATGGTGGCAGCGTAAGCACTGAAGCTTTCTTT. Translating gives CASSYGGSVSTEAFF.

This clonotype was observed once. The chain recombines TRBV10-2 with TRBJ2-7; a possible D gene is TRBD2 (7 bases). The CDR3 is 15 residues long. Germline values: CDR1 WSHSY, CDR2 SAAADI. The ends were cut back, 2 bases at V and 8 bases at J, with 19 bases in the middle. The CDR3 sequence is CASSEGWGGLPQQYF. The CDR3 DNA is TGCGCCAGCAGTGAGGGGTGGGGGGGGCTACCCCAGCAGTACTTC.

CDR3 sequence (DNA): TGTGCCTGGACCCCACAGGGGGGGGTAGGAGCTTTCTTT. Its protein is CAWTPQGGVGAFF. The V and J genes are TRBV30 and TRBJ1-1, with 8 bases aligning to TRBD1. Germline V lookup: CDR1 GTSNPN, CDR2 SVGIG (reference sequence). This CDR3 contains 13 residues. V gave up 4 bases and J gave up 10 bases; unmatched junction bases: 11.

V and J are TRBV20-1 and TRBJ1-1; 8 bases are shared with TRBD1. Germline V gives CDR1 DFQATT, CDR2 SNEGSKA (reference sequence). This CDR3 spans 16 amino acids. V shed 0 bases and J 6 bases; nucleotides not matched to a gene: 12. CDR3 coding DNA: TGCAGTGCTAGAGATTGGATTCAGGGGGCTTTGGCTGAAGCTTTCTTT. Its translation is CSARDWIQGALAEAFF.

Only a few counts were recorded for this clonotype. This chain uses TRBV7-2 with TRBJ2-7; TRBD2 matches 10 bases. The germline CDR1 and CDR2 sequences are SGHTA and FQGNSA. The J segment lost 3 bases and the V segment lost 8 bases, leaving 10 bases of the junction unmatched. The CDR3 runs 15 residues. CDR3 loop: CASSTWTSGDYEQYF. The CDR3 bases are TGTGCCAGCTCAACGTGGACTAGCGGAGACTACGAGCAGTACTTC.

Regarding this clonotype: A read error may be the cause here, since a much bigger clone is one base away. The chain uses TRBV7-9 and TRBJ2-7; 9 positions match TRBD1. The CDR3 totals 15 residues. Germline CDR1 and CDR2: SEHNR and FQNEAQ (reference sequence). V lost 5 bases and J lost 1; bases outside the gene matches: 6. The CDR3 is CASSRGQGRSYEQYF. CDR3 DNA sequence: TGTGCCAGCAGCCGGGGACAGGGAAGGTCCTACGAGCAGTACTTC.

This clonotype occurred many times. The V gene is TRBV24-1, the J gene TRBJ1-3; the match to TRBD1 covers 9 bases. Per the germline V gene, CDR1 is KGHDR and CDR2 is SFDVKD. The CDR3 consists of 17 residues. V gave up 6 bases and J gave up 0 bases; unmatched junction bases: 8. CDR3: CATSRSGTGTSGNTIYF. The CDR3 nucleotides read TGTGCCACCAGTCGATCCGGGACAGGGACCTCTGGAAACACCATATATTTT.

This clonotype was recorded at least ten times. This chain connects TRBV7-3 to TRBJ2-2, with TRBD1 as a possible D gene (5 bases). This CDR3 is built from 14 residues. The V and J ends lost 6 bases and 2 bases respectively, with 10 bases between them. Germline V gene sequence: CDR1 SGHTA, CDR2 FQGTGA. CDR3 sequence (DNA): TGTGCCAGCAGGGACACCCCCAACACCGGGGAGCTGTTTTTT. Its translation is CASRDTPNTGELFF.

In this sample, this clonotype turned up many times. The V gene is TRBV5-1, the J gene TRBJ2-7; TRBD2 matches at 9 bases. With V trimmed by 9 bases and J by 4 bases, 11 bases remained unmatched. The CDR3 extends over 14 amino acids. Looked up from germline, CDR1 is SGHRS and CDR2 is YFSETQ. This CDR3 reads CATALTSGSYEQYF. The CDR3 DNA reads TGCGCCACCGCCCTTACTAGCGGGTCTTACGAGCAGTACTTC. The full variable domain, with the rest looked up from reference TRBV5-1 and TRBJ2-7, is KAGVTQTPRYLIKTRGQQVTLSCSPISGHRSVSWYQQTPGQGLQFLFEYFSETQRNKGNFPGRFSGRQFSNSRSEMNVSTLELGDSALYLCATALTSGSYEQYFGPGTRLTVT.

The chain has TRBV5-4 and TRBJ2-2; D is perhaps TRBD1 (6 bases). This CDR3 has 15 residues. V was trimmed by 4 bases and J by 1 base, leaving 11 bases between them. In germline, CDR1 is SGHNT, CDR2 YYREEE (reference sequence). CDR3 bases: TGTGCCAGCAGCGTACCGGGACAGAACACCGGGGAGCTGTTTTTT. It encodes CASSVPGQNTGELFF.

This clonotype was seen many times. The V call is TRBV4-1, the J call TRBJ1-5, with TRBD1 matching over 12 bases. CDR1 and CDR2 (germline): MGHRA, YSYEKL. The V and J ends lost 0 bases and 6 bases, in that order; junction bases with no gene match: 6. The CDR3 is made up of 17 amino acids. CDR3 sequence reads: CASSQEGTGGRSQPQHF. CDR3 in DNA: TGCGCCAGCAGCCAAGAGGGGACAGGGGGCCGAAGTCAGCCCCAGCATTTT.

This clonotype was seen a handful of times. The germline gene is not matched at one end of the junction; a read error may be the cause. The chain joins TRBV12-3 or TRBV12-4 to TRBJ2-7, with 11 bases identical to TRBD2. There are 14 residues in the CDR3. The CDR3 bases are TGTGCCAGCAGTTTAACTTTAGCGGGAGGGCCCCCGACCTTC. Translating gives CASSLTLAGGPPTF.

In this sample, this clonotype turned up a few times. The rearrangement uses TRBV24-1 and TRBJ1-5; TRBD2 aligns across 11 bases. TRBJ2-3 matches the DNA end more closely, so the J call is doubtful. The CDR3 covers 17 residues. The germline V gene has CDR1 KGHDR and CDR2 SFDVKD. The CDR3 nucleotides are TGTGCCACCAGTGACCGGCCGGGACTAGCGGACACAGATACGCAGTATTTT. Amino acid sequence: CATSDRPGLADTDTQYF.

This rearrangement joins TRBV9 to TRBJ1-2; 7 nucleotides line up with TRBD1. Germline V gene sequence: CDR1 SGDLS, CDR2 YYNGEE. The CDR3 extends over 14 amino acids. V shed 7 bases and J 2 bases; nucleotides not matched to a gene: 8. The CDR3, as DNA: TGTGCCAGCGCAATAGGGGGCAGGAACTATGGCTACACCTTC. Its translation: CASAIGGRNYGYTF.

This chain connects TRBV2 to TRBJ2-7, with 12 bases matching TRBD2. The CDR3 sequence is 16 residues long. Losses at the gene ends were 5 bases for V and 3 bases for J; bases not matched to a gene: 8. The germline gives CDR1 SNHLY, CDR2 FYNNEI. CDR3 protein: CASSPLAGGPIYEQYF. For the CDR3, the DNA is TGTGCCAGCAGTCCCCTAGCGGGAGGGCCCATCTACGAGCAGTACTTC.

CDR3 protein: CASSALGGNEQFF. In nucleotides, the CDR3 is TGTGCCAGCAGCGCTCTCGGCGGCAATGAGCAGTTCTTC. The chain has TRBV7-2 and TRBJ2-1; D remains ambiguous. The ends were cut back, 5 bases at V and 6 bases at J, with 11 bases in the middle. The V gene's germline CDR1 is SGHTA and CDR2 FQGNSA. The CDR3 runs 13 residues. Based on the CDR3 plus reference TRBV7-2 and TRBJ2-1, the full variable domain is GAGVSQSPSNKVTEKGKDVELRCDPISGHTALYWYRQSLGQGLEFLIYFQGNSAPDKSGLPSDRFSAERTGGSVSTLTIQRTQQEDSAVYLCASSALGGNEQFFGPGTRLTVL.

For this clonotype: An end of the junction differs from the germline gene, which may be a read error. The CDR3 nucleotides are TGTGCCAGCAGCGGCACAGGGGGCGAATCCTACGAGCAGTACTTT. Translated: CASSGTGGESYEQYF. The chain recombines TRBV7-8 with TRBJ2-7; 9 bases line up with TRBD1. The CDR3 covers 15 residues. Germline V gene lookup returns CDR1 SGHVS and CDR2 FQNEAQ.

This rearrangement joins TRBV2 to TRBJ1-5, with D unresolved. This CDR3 region has 14 residues. The germline V and J ends were trimmed by 11 bases and 6 bases, with 20 bases remaining between them. Germline V lookup: CDR1 SNHLY, CDR2 FYNNEI. The CDR3 DNA sequence: TGTGCCGGTAGCGAAGTTGGGGTAAGTCAGCCCCAGCATTTT. It is translated as CAGSEVGVSQPQHF.

A single count supports this clonotype. The chain carries TRBV30 and TRBJ1-4; no firm D call. Germline V gene data show CDR1 as GTSNPN and CDR2 as SVGIG (reference sequence). This CDR3 region has 14 residues. Trimming took 4 bases from V and 2 from J, leaving 11 bases between them. The DNA of the CDR3 is TGTGCCTGGAATTACGGTGGGACTAATGAAAAACTGTTTTTT. Translation: CAWNYGGTNEKLFF.

This clonotype was observed many times. The gene calls are TRBV6-2 or TRBV6-3 and TRBJ2-7; 10 nucleotides line up with TRBD2. CDR3 length: 15 residues. Germline V gene data show CDR1 as MNHEY and CDR2 as SVGEGT. V lost 5 bases, J lost 4 bases, and 8 bases stayed unmatched. The CDR3 here is CASSTAASGGYEQYF. The CDR3 DNA is TGTGCCAGCAGTACCGCGGCTAGCGGGGGATACGAGCAGTACTTC.

This clonotype appeared many times. DNA of the CDR3: TGCAGCGTTGAAGTTGGGGACACTAACGAGCAGTACTTC. This gives the protein CSVEVGDTNEQYF. The V and J genes are TRBV29-1 and TRBJ2-7, with a weak D call TRBD1 (6 bases). Germline CDR1 and CDR2: SQVTM and ANQGSEA. CDR3 size: 13 residues. V lost 1 base and J lost 5, with 12 bases in between.